This is a list of T cell receptor beta chains from one sample in a study of T cell changes during pregnancy in multiple sclerosis. Using immunoSEQ multiplex PCR, the repertoire was profiled, and TCRdb retains in-frame clones only, with some absent. This sample has some 110,000 clones; about 90% occur once, and the top ten carry over 1.5%. Sequencing used peripheral blood, obtained in the third trimester of pregnancy. The receptors stem from a female donor with multiple sclerosis, enrolled in a pregnancy study. Both conserved end residues are part of each CDR3. D genes are given only for firm matches. The size of a clone is reported for some rows only, either as once, few or many, or as a class for expanded clones.

TGTGCCAGCAGCTTGGCATTTGGGACAGGGAATTCACCCCTCCACTTT,CASSLAFGTGNSPLHF,.,TRBV5-6,TRBD1,TRBJ1-6
TGTGCCAGCATTAACAGGGGTTCTGGAAACACCATATATTTT,CASINRGSGNTIYF,.,TRBV2,TRBD1,TRBJ1-3
TGCGCCAGCAGCTTGAGGAGCCCGTACGAGCAGTACTTC,CASSLRSPYEQYF,.,TRBV5-1,.,TRBJ2-7
TGTGCCAGCAGCGCCCTGACAGGGTCCTATGGCTACACCTTC,CASSALTGSYGYTF,.,TRBV9,TRBD1,TRBJ1-2
TGTGCCAGCAGTCCGGGACTCGTGAACACTGAAGCTTTCTTT,CASSPGLVNTEAFF,.,TRBV5-6,.,TRBJ1-1
TGTGCCAGCAGCGCTCCGTCGGGACTCTCTACCTACGAGCAGTACTTC,CASSAPSGLSTYEQYF,once,TRBV9,.,TRBJ2-7
TGTGCCAGCAAGAGAGGCCCGGCGATGGGAGGTACCGGGGAGCTGTTTTTT,CASKRGPAMGGTGELFF,.,TRBV13,.,TRBJ2-2
TGTGCCATCAGTGAGAGTCGGGGGGCAGGTCAGCCCCAGCATTTT,CAISESRGAGQPQHF,.,TRBV10-3,.,TRBJ1-5
TGTGCTAGTGCCGTCGGAGGTAGGGAGACCCAGTACTTC,CASAVGGRETQYF,.,TRBV12-5,.,TRBJ2-5
TGCGCCAGCAGCTCGTTGACAGGGCTCGTGAACACTGAAGCTTTCTTT,CASSSLTGLVNTEAFF,.,TRBV5-1,TRBD1,TRBJ1-1
TGTGCCAGCACCGACCCCGGAAACAGGGGAAACACCATATATTTT,CASTDPGNRGNTIYF,.,TRBV6-6,.,TRBJ1-3
TGTGCCAGCAGCCGGGGGACTAGCACAGATACGCAGTATTTT,CASSRGTSTDTQYF,.,TRBV11-2,.,TRBJ2-3
TGTGCCAGCAGTGAAGGCAGGGTCGAGCAGTACTTC,CASSEGRVEQYF,.,TRBV2,.,TRBJ2-7
TGTGCCTGGAGTGGGACAGGAAAACTAATGAACACTGAAGCTTTCTTT,CAWSGTGKLMNTEAFF,few,TRBV30,TRBD1,TRBJ1-1
TGTGCCAGATCACGAGAACAAGAGACCCAGTACTTC,CARSREQETQYF,once,TRBV2,.,TRBJ2-5
TGCGCCAGCAGTCAGTCCTTATTGACAGGGGTCACTCCGAAAATCTACTACTATGGCTACACCTTC,CASSQSLLTGVTPKIYYYGYTF,.,TRBV23-1,TRBD1,TRBJ1-2
TGTGCCAGCAGCCAAGATTTTGGAGGCCGAGGGAATAATTCACCCCTCCACTTT,CASSQDFGGRGNNSPLHF,.,TRBV4-2,.,TRBJ1-6
TGTGCCAGTAGGAGACAGGGGATCAATGAGCAGTTCTTC,CASRRQGINEQFF,.,TRBV19,TRBD1,TRBJ2-1
TGTGCCAGCAGCGTGCGCCCTGATGAAAAACTGTTTTTT,CASSVRPDEKLFF,.,TRBV9,.,TRBJ1-4
TGTGCCTGGAGTGTAGATAGAACTAATGAAAAACTGTTTTTT,CAWSVDRTNEKLFF,.,TRBV30,.,TRBJ1-4
TGTGCCAGCAGCGCCCCGGGACAGGGGTGGCATGGCTACACCTTC,CASSAPGQGWHGYTF,.,TRBV21-1,.,TRBJ1-2
TGTGCCAGCAGTCGGATGGTCGGAGACAGCGTAAGTCAAGAGACCCAGTACTTC,CASSRMVGDSVSQETQYF,.,TRBV27,.,TRBJ2-5
TGTGCCAGCAGCCAAAAACGGCGGGATAGCGGGATGGATGAGCAGTTCTTC,CASSQKRRDSGMDEQFF,.,TRBV11-2,TRBD2,TRBJ2-1
TGTGCCAGCAGCCTGGACAGGGGGCCCTACGAGCAGTACTTC,CASSLDRGPYEQYF,.,TRBV11-2,TRBD1,TRBJ2-7
TGCGCCAGCAGCCAAGAATTTTTTCGCAGTGCCGATACGCAGTATTTT,CASSQEFFRSADTQYF,.,TRBV4-1,.,TRBJ2-3
TGTGCCAGTAGTATGGCGACAGGTAGCAATCAGCCCCAGCATTTT,CASSMATGSNQPQHF,.,TRBV19,.,TRBJ1-5
TGTGCCAGCAGCTTTTGGACAGGGGGCTTTAATCAGCCCCAGCATTTT,CASSFWTGGFNQPQHF,.,TRBV11-3,TRBD1,TRBJ1-5